The 30 T cell receptor beta chains below all came from one sample that was sequenced in a study of cytomegalovirus exposure and HLA in healthy donors. PCR was performed using 60 Vbeta and 13 Jbeta primers. Sequencing was performed with immunoSEQ multiplex PCR; in TCRdb, only in-frame clones are kept and a portion is missing. The data show approximately 190,000 clones, with 82% seen just once and approximately 0.092% held by the top ten. Sequencing was carried out using PBMCs. Source of these receptors: a boy between 2 and 10 years old in good health and CMV-seronegative.

The sample holds a few counts of this clone. The chain carries TRBV5-8 and TRBJ2-7; D remains unclear. The CDR3 totals 13 residues. V lost 3 bases, J lost 4 bases, and 11 bases lay in between. The germline gives CDR1 SGHTS, CDR2 YDEGEE. CDR3: CASSSPTSYEQYF. CDR3 bases: TGTGCCAGCAGCTCCCCGACATCATACGAGCAGTACTTC.

The chain links TRBV6-5 to TRBJ1-4, with 8 bases matching TRBD1. This CDR3 region has 14 residues. Germline CDR1 MNHEY, CDR2 SVGAGI. Trimming removed 6 bases from V and 4 bases from J; junction bases left unmatched: 4. The CDR3 protein is CASSRGPGNEKLFF. As DNA, the CDR3 is TGTGCCAGCAGCAGGGGGCCGGGTAATGAAAAACTGTTTTTT.

The rearrangement joins TRBV7-6 to TRBJ1-4; TRBD1 agrees at 7 bases. CDR1 and CDR2 from the germline V gene are SGHVS and FNYEAQ. The CDR3 has 15 residues. Trimming at V came to 3 bases and at J to 5 bases, leaving 6 bases not matched to a gene. CDR3 in amino acids: CASSFGQVTNEKLFF. In nucleotides, the CDR3 is TGTGCCAGCAGCTTCGGACAGGTCACAAATGAAAAACTGTTTTTT.

The chain is built from TRBV27 and TRBJ2-7, with D uncertain. V dropped 1 base and J dropped 2 bases, with 12 bases sitting between them. The CDR3 runs to 15 residues. CDR1 and CDR2 (germline): MNHEY, SMNVEV (reference sequence). The CDR3 reads CASSLLGWRTYEQYF. CDR3 bases: TGTGCCAGCAGTTTATTGGGTTGGCGGACCTACGAGCAGTACTTC.

The chain employs TRBV9 and TRBJ1-4, with a tentative D call TRBD1 (5 bases). The CDR3 covers 12 residues. V was cut by 4 bases and J by 10 bases, with 11 bases left in between. Germline V gene sequence: CDR1 SGDLS, CDR2 YYNGEE. CDR3 residues: CASSTLQGKLFF. CDR3 coding DNA: TGTGCCAGCAGCACCCTCCAGGGAAAACTGTTTTTT.

The J gene is TRBJ2-1, the V gene TRBV11-3; D uncertain. Trimming left V 4 bases short and J 5 bases short, with 9 bases between. The CDR3 is 13 amino acids. CDR1 is SGHNT and CDR2 is YENEEA in the germline V gene. The CDR3 DNA follows: TGTGCCAGCAGCTCTCTCAGAAACAATGAGCAGTTCTTC. Encoded protein: CASSSLRNNEQFF.

This chain connects TRBV11-3 to TRBJ1-3; TRBD1 aligns across 9 bases. The germline CDR1 and CDR2 sequences are SGHNT and YENEEA. CDR3 size: 14 residues. The J segment lost 7 bases and the V segment lost 5 bases, leaving 6 bases of the junction unmatched. The CDR3 here is CASSPGQGTNTIYF. Here the CDR3 DNA reads TGTGCCAGCAGCCCCGGACAGGGGACGAACACCATATATTTT.

The chain employs TRBV30 and TRBJ1-5, with a weak D call TRBD1 (6 bases). The CDR3 is 17 residues long. Looked up from germline, CDR1 is GTSNPN and CDR2 is SVGIG (reference sequence). Between the trimmed V and J ends, which lost 6 bases and 2 bases, there was a span of 23 bases. The CDR3 nucleotides read TGTGCCTGCCCTACCAGGGGTTGGGCCTTTGGCAATCAGCCCCAGCATTTT. Translated: CACPTRGWAFGNQPQHF. Together with reference TRBV30 and TRBJ1-5, the CDR3 gives the full variable domain: SQTIHQWPATLVQPVGSPLSLECTVEGTSNPNLYWYRQAAGRGLQLLFYSVGIGQISSEVPQNLSASRPQDRQFILSSKKLLLSDSGFYLCACPTRGWAFGNQPQHFGDGTRLSIL.

The rearrangement uses TRBV2 and TRBJ1-6; D unresolved. Germline V gives CDR1 SNHLY, CDR2 FYNNEI. V shed 10 bases and J shed 8 bases, with 21 bases lying between them. The CDR3 totals 15 residues. The CDR3 sequence is CATRISQATDSPLHF. The CDR3 region has the DNA TGTGCCACCCGAATATCGCAGGCTACGGATTCACCCCTCCACTTT.

With regard to this clone: The junction departs from germline at one end; a sequencing error may be responsible. This rearrangement joins TRBV7-9 to TRBJ1-1, with TRBD1 matching over 7 bases. The germline gives CDR1 SEHNR, CDR2 FQNEAQ (reference sequence). CDR3 length: 15 residues. CDR3 in amino acids: CSSSLAGQLNTEAFF. The CDR3 DNA reads as TGTTCCAGCAGCTTAGCGGGACAGCTGAACACTGAAGCTTTCTTT. The full variable domain, in which reference TRBV7-9 and TRBJ1-1 provide the parts outside the CDR3, is DTGVSQNPRHKITKRGQNVTFRCDPISEHNRLYWYRQTLGQGPEFLTYFQNEAQLEKSRLLSDRFSAERPKGSFSTLEIQRTEQGDSAMYLCSSSLAGQLNTEAFFGQGTRLTVV.

As concerns this clone: Additional DNA sequences in this sample encode the identical CDR3. The chain is built from TRBV27 and TRBJ2-1; 7 positions match TRBD2. Trimming removed 1 base from V and 3 bases from J; junction bases left unmatched: 6. The CDR3 is 16 amino acids. Germline V gene lookup returns CDR1 MNHEY and CDR2 SMNVEV (reference sequence). This CDR3 reads CASSLWVGGGYNEQFF. DNA of the CDR3: TGTGCCAGCAGTTTATGGGTAGGCGGGGGCTACAATGAGCAGTTCTTC.

This chain uses TRBV18 with TRBJ2-5, with 8 bases aligning to TRBD1. Germline V gene lookup returns CDR1 KGHSH and CDR2 LQKENI. This CDR3 region has 15 residues. J was trimmed by 0 bases and V by 2 bases; bases with no gene match: 2. Here the CDR3 reads CASSPRTGNQETQYF. The CDR3 DNA reads as TGTGCCAGCTCACCAAGGACAGGGAACCAAGAGACCCAGTACTTC.

V is TRBV4-3 and J is TRBJ2-2; 7 bases agree with TRBD1. The CDR3 covers 16 residues. V lost 2 bases to trimming and J lost 3 bases; unmatched junction nucleotides: 6. CDR1 and CDR2 (germline): LGHNA, YSLEER. CDR3: CASSQMTGSDTGELFF. The CDR3 DNA reads as TGCGCCAGCAGCCAAATGACAGGGTCGGACACCGGGGAGCTGTTTTTT.

The gene calls are TRBV30 and TRBJ2-5; tentative D call: TRBD1 (5 bases). The CDR3 covers 14 residues. Trimming cost V 0 bases and J 6 bases, with 14 bases left between them. The germline V gene encodes CDR1 GTSNPN and CDR2 SVGIG (reference sequence). Written as DNA, the CDR3 is TGTGCCTGGAGTGTACGGCGGACACTAAAGACCCAGTACTTC. Translating it yields CAWSVRRTLKTQYF. Full variable domain (rest looked up from reference TRBV30 and TRBJ2-5): SQTIHQWPATLVQPVGSPLSLECTVEGTSNPNLYWYRQAAGRGLQLLFYSVGIGQISSEVPQNLSASRPQDRQFILSSKKLLLSDSGFYLCAWSVRRTLKTQYFGPGTRLLVL.

The chain combines TRBV9 with TRBJ2-1; 7 bases align to TRBD2. V dropped 1 base and J dropped 2; count of bases not matched to a gene: 9. Per germline, CDR1 SGDLS and CDR2 YYNGEE. The CDR3 consists of 17 residues. Here the CDR3 DNA reads TGTGCCAGCAGCGTATTCAGCGGGGCCAGCGCCTACAATGAGCAGTTCTTC. Its protein is CASSVFSGASAYNEQFF.

V usage is TRBV7-2 and J usage is TRBJ1-1; 8 nucleotides line up with TRBD1. Per the germline V gene, CDR1 is SGHTA and CDR2 is FQGNSA. The CDR3 spans 14 residues. V shed 1 base, J shed 11 bases, and the junction held 9 bases outside the gene matches. This CDR3 is CASSLGQGWRGAFF. DNA of the CDR3: TGTGCCAGCAGCTTAGGACAGGGGTGGAGAGGGGCTTTCTTT.

The gene calls are TRBV7-9 and TRBJ1-4; D gene unclear. This CDR3 spans 15 amino acids. Between the trimmed V and J ends, which lost 8 bases and 8 bases, there was a span of 21 bases. Germline V gene lookup returns CDR1 SEHNR and CDR2 FQNEAQ (reference sequence). CDR3 in amino acids: CASSRGSASLEKLFF. CDR3 nucleotides: TGTGCCAGCTCCAGAGGGTCAGCCAGTTTGGAAAAACTGTTTTTT. Together with reference TRBV7-9 and TRBJ1-4, the CDR3 gives the full variable domain: DTGVSQNPRHKITKRGQNVTFRCDPISEHNRLYWYRQTLGQGPEFLTYFQNEAQLEKSRLLSDRFSAERPKGSFSTLEIQRTEQGDSAMYLCASSRGSASLEKLFFGSGTQLSVL.

The chain recombines TRBV7-9 with TRBJ1-1; TRBD1 might be the D (6 bases). V lost 2 bases to trimming and J lost 0 bases, with 13 bases between them. The CDR3 has 16 amino acids. The V gene's germline CDR1 is SEHNR and CDR2 FQNEAQ (reference sequence). In nucleotides, the CDR3 is TGTGCCAGCAGCTTAAGGGGGGGCAGATTGAACACTGAAGCTTTCTTT. It encodes CASSLRGGRLNTEAFF. The full variable domain, rest sourced from reference TRBV7-9 and TRBJ1-1, is DTGVSQNPRHKITKRGQNVTFRCDPISEHNRLYWYRQTLGQGPEFLTYFQNEAQLEKSRLLSDRFSAERPKGSFSTLEIQRTEQGDSAMYLCASSLRGGRLNTEAFFGQGTRLTVV.

V and J are TRBV28 and TRBJ1-1, with D tentatively TRBD1 (5 bases). The CDR3 is 12 amino acids. Germline V gene data show CDR1 as MDHEN and CDR2 as SYDVKM. With 6 bases removed from V and 11 bases from J, the gap between germline ends came to 16 bases. The CDR3, as DNA: TGTGCCAGCAGCACATTAGGGGTTGAGGCTTTCTTT. Protein: CASSTLGVEAFF. The full variable domain, with the rest looked up from reference TRBV28 and TRBJ1-1, is DVKVTQSSRYLVKRTGEKVFLECVQDMDHENMFWYRQDPGLGLRLIYFSYDVKMKEKGDIPEGYSVSREKKERFSLILESASTNQTSMYLCASSTLGVEAFFGQGTRLTVV.

The chain recombines TRBV19 with TRBJ1-1, with 8 bases that match TRBD1. Trimming took 5 bases from V and 10 from J; bases not matched to a gene: 18. This CDR3 has 16 amino acids. Per germline, CDR1 LNHDA and CDR2 SQIVND (reference sequence). The CDR3 DNA reads as TGTGCCAGTAGTTCTTCTCAGGGGGCAGGGAGGGAAACAGCTTTCTTT. This sequence encodes CASSSSQGAGRETAFF.

The chain combines TRBV10-3 with TRBJ1-1; TRBD1 might be the D (6 bases). Per the germline V gene, CDR1 is ENHRY and CDR2 is SYGVKD. The CDR3 runs 15 residues. Trimming took 3 bases from V and 4 from J, leaving 15 bases between them. The CDR3 DNA is TGTGCCATCAGTGATCTAGGGGGGGGATCCACTGAAGCTTTCTTT. This translates into CAISDLGGGSTEAFF.

The chain joins TRBV7-2 to TRBJ2-7; 8 nucleotides agree with TRBD2. The CDR3 contains 16 residues. J was trimmed by 2 bases and V by 5 bases; bases with no gene match: 11. The germline gives CDR1 SGHTA, CDR2 FQGNSA. This chain's CDR3 is CASSAPPAGGPYEQYF. For the CDR3, the DNA is TGTGCCAGCAGCGCCCCCCCCGCGGGGGGCCCCTACGAGCAGTACTTC.

The rearrangement joins TRBV10-3 to TRBJ2-1; the match to TRBD1 covers 8 bases. The CDR3 has 13 amino acids. The ends lost 6 bases at V and 6 bases at J; junction bases unmatched: 4. Germline V gene data show CDR1 as ENHRY and CDR2 as SYGVKD. The CDR3 here is CAISRTGINEQFF. CDR3 DNA sequence: TGTGCCATCAGCCGGACAGGGATCAATGAGCAGTTCTTC.

The V call is TRBV7-2, the J call TRBJ1-3; D might be TRBD1 (5 bases). V was cut by 3 bases and J by 0 bases, with 9 bases left in between. The germline CDR1 and CDR2 sequences are SGHTA and FQGNSA. The CDR3 spans 15 residues. CDR3: CASSFLGGSGNTIYF. The CDR3 DNA sequence: TGTGCCAGCAGCTTCCTCGGGGGCTCTGGAAACACCATATATTTT. The full variable domain, its missing parts supplied by reference TRBV7-2 and TRBJ1-3, is GAGVSQSPSNKVTEKGKDVELRCDPISGHTALYWYRQSLGQGLEFLIYFQGNSAPDKSGLPSDRFSAERTGGSVSTLTIQRTQQEDSAVYLCASSFLGGSGNTIYFGEGSWLTVV.

This chain links TRBV2 with TRBJ2-2; 8 positions agree with TRBD1. The J segment lost 3 bases and the V segment lost 6 bases, leaving 9 bases of the junction unmatched. CDR1 and CDR2 from the germline V gene are SNHLY and FYNNEI. The CDR3 sequence is 16 residues long. In nucleotides, the CDR3 is TGTGCCAGCAGACCCAGGACAGGGATCGACACCGGGGAGCTGTTTTTT. Protein sequence: CASRPRTGIDTGELFF.

This rearrangement joins TRBV6-5 to TRBJ2-3; the D is unclear. The germline gives CDR1 MNHEY, CDR2 SVGAGI. V lost 2 bases and J 2 bases, leaving 11 bases between the germline ends. The CDR3 consists of 15 residues. The CDR3 spells CASSYDWQSTDTQYF. The CDR3, as DNA: TGTGCCAGCAGTTACGATTGGCAGTCCACAGATACGCAGTATTTT.

The V gene is TRBV27, the J gene TRBJ2-5, with TRBD2 matching over 7 bases. The J segment lost 9 bases and the V segment lost 1 base, leaving 17 bases of the junction unmatched. The CDR3 extends over 17 amino acids. Germline-derived CDR1 and CDR2 are MNHEY and SMNVEV (reference sequence). The DNA of the CDR3 is TGTGCCAGCAGTTTATGGTCTAGCGGAACAAACTGGAGGCCCCAGTACTTC. Translated: CASSLWSSGTNWRPQYF.

V gene TRBV4-2 combines with J gene TRBJ1-2, with a possible D match to TRBD1 (5 bases). Germline CDR1 is LGHNA and CDR2 is YNFKEQ. V was shortened by 0 bases and J by 9 bases, with 14 bases between the two germline ends. The CDR3 extends over 14 amino acids. CDR3 bases: TGTGCCAGCAGCCAAGAGATAGAAGGGGCTAGCTACACCTTC. Its translation: CASSQEIEGASYTF.

The sample holds one count of this clone. The rearrangement uses TRBV4-3 and TRBJ2-7; 8 positions agree with TRBD1. Germline CDR1 is LGHNA and CDR2 is YSLEER. The CDR3 spans 17 residues. The V and J ends lost 1 base and 3 bases, in that order; junction bases with no gene match: 11. The CDR3 region is CASSQVVGTGVRYEQYF. CDR3 DNA: TGCGCCAGCAGCCAAGTGGTCGGGACAGGTGTGCGCTACGAGCAGTACTTC.

The CDR3 loop is CASSLALLPGMSYNEQFF. CDR3 coding DNA: TGTGCCAGCAGCTTAGCGCTATTGCCAGGGATGAGCTACAATGAGCAGTTCTTC. This chain joins TRBV11-1 and TRBJ2-1, with TRBD1 as a possible D gene (5 bases). The CDR3 contains 18 residues. Germline V lookup: CDR1 SGHAT, CDR2 FQDESV (reference sequence). With 0 bases removed from V and 3 bases from J, the gap between germline ends came to 18 bases.